The entry below describes one TCR beta chain. This specimen comes from a study of blood T cell repertoires in COVID-19. Study context: The cDNA or gDNA used as material had been derived from T cells, B-cell-depleted T cells, or PBMCs.

Original methodology: Researchers report that nucleated cell counts were estimated from reference gene primer amplification. TCRdb's table, derived via immunoSEQ multiplex PCR, lists solely in-frame clones and lacks some. V, J and clone size are taken as reported in that table, and D and trimming were inferred from the DNA itself. The sample includes about 350,000 clones, about 86% of them seen just once. The sample taken for sequencing was peripheral blood. This TCR derives from a woman aged 55-75 years with COVID-19, enrolled during active disease.

The CDR3 protein is CASSPPPRGNQPQHF. The CDR3 coding sequence is TGTGCCAGCAGCCCTCCTCCGAGGGGCAATCAGCCCCAGCATTTT. The chain joins TRBV5-6 to TRBJ1-5; D remains ambiguous. The V and J ends lost 4 bases and 2 bases respectively, with 13 bases between them. CDR1 is SGHDT and CDR2 is YYEEEE in the germline V gene. The CDR3 runs 15 residues. The variable domain in full, with the rest retrieved from reference TRBV5-6 and TRBJ1-5, is DAGVTQSPTHLIKTRGQQVTLRCSPKSGHDTVSWYQQALGQGPQFIFQYYEEEERQRGNFPDRFSGHQFPNYSSELNVNALLLGDSALYLCASSPPPRGNQPQHFGDGTRLSIL.